Shown below are 9 T cell receptor beta chains from a single sample sequenced in a study of CD8+CD57+ T cells in acquired aplastic anemia listed by TCRdb under 2018. Expansion of CD8+CD57+ cells had been shown by flow cytometry in the patients chosen for sequencing. For sequencing, an Illumina HiSeq 2000 was employed. Genomic DNA was used as template for profiling of TCR beta VDJ combinations and CDR3 sequences. The public reads were reanalyzed by TCRdb: fastp trimming at Q25, MiXCR alignment, in-frame beta chains only. Duplicate CDR3 protein sequences are folded into a single record with the most common DNA and genes. The sample table shows 450,000 to 600,000 distinct CDR3 sequences, and about a third are seen once. The top ten hold under 0.95% of the sample. The material sequenced was sorted CD4+, CD8+, or CD8+CD57+ T cells (not recorded which) from PBMCs. The receptors come from a human donor with aplastic anemia.

The J gene is TRBJ1-2, the V gene TRBV5-6; D remains unclear. The CDR3 loop spans 14 amino acids. Germline V CDR1 and CDR2: SGHDT, YYEEEE. Trimming took off 2 bases at V and 4 bases at J, with 12 bases between the two ends. CDR3 sequence reads: CASSFEGIGYGYTF. CDR3 bases: TGTGCCAGCAGCTTCGAAGGGATCGGCTATGGCTACACCTTC. Full variable domain (missing parts from reference TRBV5-6 and TRBJ1-2): DAGVTQSPTHLIKTRGQQVTLRCSPKSGHDTVSWYQQALGQGPQFIFQYYEEEERQRGNFPDRFSGHQFPNYSSELNVNALLLGDSALYLCASSFEGIGYGYTFGSGTRLTVV.

Turning to this clonotype: This could be a read error, since a much larger clone is one nucleotide away. The gene calls are TRBV20-1 and TRBJ1-1; TRBD1 might be the D (6 bases). CDR1 is DFQATT, CDR2 SNEGSKA, per germline (reference sequence). This CDR3 has 12 residues. V gave up 3 bases and J gave up 6 bases, with 11 bases separating them. DNA of the CDR3: TGCAGTGCTAGCAGGGGACGGCCTGAAGCTTTCTTT. This codes for CSASRGRPEAFF.

Ten or more counts support this clonotype. The gene calls are TRBV7-2 and TRBJ1-2; TRBD1 is a possible D gene (6 bases). Trimming removed 2 bases from V and 8 bases from J, with 18 bases in between. Germline CDR1 is SGHTA and CDR2 is FQGNSA. This CDR3 region has 15 residues. The CDR3 is CASSLKAPNRDGYTF. CDR3 in DNA: TGTGCCAGCAGCTTAAAGGCCCCAAACAGGGACGGCTACACCTTC.

This clonotype was observed at least ten times. The chain employs TRBV15 and TRBJ1-5, with D perhaps TRBD1 (6 bases). Germline CDR1 and CDR2: LNHNV and YYDKDF (reference sequence). Trimming took 0 bases from V and 10 from J, leaving 16 bases between them. The CDR3 extends over 15 amino acids. The DNA for the CDR3 is TGTGCCACCAGCAGAGACGGGGGCGGTTTTTTTCCCCAGCATTTT. Translated: CATSRDGGGFFPQHF.

Notes on this clonotype: Relative to the germline gene, one junction end is altered; a read error may explain this. V and J are TRBV7-9 and TRBJ1-6, with D perhaps TRBD1 (6 bases). The CDR3 is 14 amino acids. Germline CDR1 reads SEHNR; CDR2 reads FQNEAQ (reference sequence). DNA of the CDR3: TGTGCCAGCAGCTCGGGACAATATAGTTCACCCCTCCACTTT. Translating gives CASSSGQYSSPLHF. The complete variable domain, with remaining parts taken from reference TRBV7-9 and TRBJ1-6, reads DTGVSQNPRHKITKRGQNVTFRCDPISEHNRLYWYRQTLGQGPEFLTYFQNEAQLEKSRLLSDRFSAERPKGSFSTLEIQRTEQGDSAMYLCASSSGQYSSPLHFGNGTRLTVT.

This clonotype was seen only a few times. The chain combines TRBV28 with TRBJ1-5; D remains unclear. CDR3 length: 16 residues. Germline V gene sequence: CDR1 MDHEN, CDR2 SYDVKM. The V and J ends lost 4 bases and 0 bases respectively, with 13 bases between them. The CDR3 loop reads CASSYLRFHSNQPQHF. The CDR3 nucleotides read TGTGCCAGCAGTTATCTGCGATTCCATAGCAATCAGCCCCAGCATTTT.

Comment on this clonotype: An end of the junction differs from the germline gene, which may be a read error. The chain links TRBV25-1 to TRBJ1-5, with D tentatively TRBD1 (5 bases). The germline CDR1 and CDR2 sequences are MGHDK and SYGVNS. CDR3 length equals 18 residues. The CDR3 region is CATSEGPRGNDSNQPQHF. Written as DNA, the CDR3 is TGTGCCACCAGTGAGGGACCGAGAGGGAACGACAGCAATCAGCCCCAGCATTTT.

This clonotype was observed a few times. The rearrangement joins TRBV15 to TRBJ1-1; 8 bases are a match to TRBD1. Germline CDR1 and CDR2: LNHNV and YYDKDF (reference sequence). V was pared by 5 bases and J by 3 bases, with 11 bases of the junction left unmatched. This CDR3 is 16 amino acids long. The CDR3 region is CATSGSFGQGHTEAFF. CDR3 DNA: TGTGCCACCAGCGGATCGTTTGGACAGGGCCACACTGAAGCTTTCTTT.

The sample holds one count of this clonotype. A read error may be the cause here, since a much bigger clone is one base away. The V gene is TRBV7-2, the J gene TRBJ2-5; 9 bases are shared with TRBD1. The CDR3 totals 16 residues. CDR1 is SGHTA, CDR2 FQGNSA, per germline. The CDR3 DNA reads as TGTGCCAGCGGCTTGATGTACCGGGACAGGGTGGAGACCCAGTACTTC. It is translated as CASGLMYRDRVETQYF.